The TCR beta chain described here comes from a study of T cell responses to AZD1222 COVID-19 vaccine (dated by TCRdb to the early 2020s). Study-wide context: A total of 233 trial participants underwent TCR sequencing, of whom 200 to 220 had received two doses of AZD1222 and around 26 had received two doses of the MenACWY control vaccine. Trial participants were enrolled into age subgroups of 18-55, 56-69 and 70-plus years, which contained approximately 150, 30 and 60 TCR-sequenced participants, respectively.

Study-wide findings and limitations: No day 14 peak-response samples were available, so repertoires were characterized only after the peak T cell response. Conclusions about previously exposed vaccinees were limited because only a handful of AZD1222 recipients were SARS-CoV-2 seropositive at baseline. Epitopes outside the regions mutated in the B.1.351 and B.1.1.7 variants were reportedly recognized by nearly half of the unique spike-specific TCRs. The whole spike protein was spanned by vaccine-associated CD4 TCRs, and dominant responses were seen in regions 160-218 and 743-854. A significant rise in spike-specific TCR breadth and depth was observed after two AZD1222 doses relative to day 0 and relative to MenACWY recipients. In the small 56-69-year group, the increase in depth fell short of significance, most likely because of low power. Most participants were white British and females outnumbered males, and the authors suggested that clonal diversity may have been underestimated.

CDR3 length: 11 amino acids, cysteine to phenylalanine. CDR3 DNA is the only sequence kept; it has 33 bases, read in frame from the first base. According to the germline V gene (reference sequence), CDR1 reads GTSNPN and CDR2 reads SVGIG. V was cut back by 4 bases and J by 2 bases, leaving a gap of 3 bases between them. Explained via the paper, the time point label denotes: about 28 days (+/-7) after the second vaccine dose. Because spike-specific TCR depth and breadth did not differ between the two schedules, AZD1222 recipients who got a second dose at roughly 4 weeks were pooled with those who got a second dose at roughly 12 weeks. Vaccinee samples came from UK trials COV001 and COV002, including a single-blind randomized controlled phase 2/3 trial of AZD1222 (ChAdOx1 nCoV-19) in healthy adults. For TCRbeta chain sequencing, PBMC samples were collected from trial participants at day 0 and at day 28 after the second dose.

Comments on this clone: No antigen is known for it. Base quality data are lacking; no much larger clone is found one base away.

The CDR3 regions of human TCRbeta chains were analyzed by immunosequencing. The study's processing was this. TCRs in the repertoires were compared against a reference library of SARS-CoV-2-specific TCRs that had been generated with the MIRA antigen-specificity platform. Breadth was defined as the fraction of unique TCRs that were SARS-CoV-2-associated. Depth was defined as the fraction of total T cells that were SARS-CoV-2-associated. Using the MIRA data, each spike-specific TCR was assigned both to the spike region to which the TCR was reactive and to a CD4 or CD8 class. Log10-transformed breadth and depth values were compared by one-way ANOVA with Sidak's multiple comparisons tests. TCRdb mirrors the immuneACCESS table, restricted to in-frame sequences. Some clones are absent from its copies; in checked studies, under half trace to an unresolved V gene, and the reason for the others is unknown. V and J calls and clone size are copied from that table; D and trimming were computed from the DNA. This sample is represented by more than 85,000 clones; approximately 94% of them were singletons. The biggest ten clones account for approximately 2.8% of the sample.

The receptor chain draws on TRBV30 and TRBJ1-3; the D gene cannot be named for sure. The sequencing here drew on peripheral blood, taken 28 days after the second AZD1222 dose. The source of this sequence is an adult who received the AZD1222 COVID-19 vaccine. The CDR3 loop reads CAWTPGNTIYF. The nucleotides are TGTGCCTGGACACCTGGAAACACCATATATTTT.